The text below deals with one T cell receptor beta chain. This specimen comes from a study of beta chain features in type 1 diabetes. Between the trimmed V and J ends, which lost 1 base and 3 bases, there was a span of 9 bases. CDR3 length equals 15 residues. CDR1 and CDR2 (germline): LNHDA, SQIVND (reference sequence). cDNA synthesis used the whole RNA isolate, giving expressed TCRB sequences. Using immunoSEQ multiplex PCR, the repertoire was profiled, and TCRdb retains in-frame clones only, with some absent. The sample carries under 900,000 clones, about a sixth recorded once. Sort purity for all populations was recorded as exceeding 98%.

The sequencing input was naive CD4+ T cells from blood. This receptor was obtained from a woman aged 18-30 years in good health. V gene TRBV19 combines with J gene TRBJ2-2; D is ambiguous. This CDR3 is CASSIGRKHTGELFF. The CDR3 region has the DNA TGTGCCAGTAGTATAGGCCGGAAGCACACCGGGGAGCTGTTTTTT.